A selection of T cell receptor beta chains follows, all from one sample in a study of T-cell reconstitution after alpha-beta-depleted transplantation in children. Using its own MiXCR run on the PCR reads, TCRdb lists one record per CDR3 protein. The sample consists of roughly 120,000 distinct CDR3 sequences, 23% of them appearing once. The source was PBMCs, mostly from graft donor cells, collected 180 days after TCRalphabeta/CD19-depleted stem cell transplant. The receptor set was obtained from a male patient aged 2-10 years who had a stem cell transplant for chronic granulomatous disease, so the T cells may come from the graft donor. CDR3s include the opening cysteine and the closing phenylalanine or tryptophan. The D gene is left open where the match is weak. Expanded clones are given a class, and other clones once, few, many or no size at all.

cdr3_aa cdr3_nt d_call j_call v_call clone_size
CSARRGTISEQYF TGCAGTGCTAGGCGGGGGACTATCTCCGAGCAGTACTTC TRBD2 TRBJ2-7 TRBV20-1 many
CASSGTPEREKLFF TGTGCCAGCAGTGGGACCCCCGAGAGGGAAAAACTGTTTTTT - TRBJ1-4 TRBV28 few
CASSLTRGETQYF TGCGCCAGCAGCCTGACCCGTGGGGAGACCCAGTACTTC - TRBJ2-5 TRBV5-1 few
CSAPPGKGGNEQFF TGCAGTGCTCCGCCGGGGAAGGGAGGCAATGAGCAGTTCTTC - TRBJ2-1 TRBV20-1 many
CAGRDRNEKLFF TGTGCCGGACGGGACAGAAATGAAAAACTGTTTTTT TRBD1 TRBJ1-4 TRBV4-2 -
CASSLELAKNIQYF TGCGCCAGCAGCTTAGAGTTAGCCAAAAACATTCAGTACTTC - TRBJ2-4 TRBV5-1 many
CASSSGVPDTQETQYF - - TRBJ2-5 TRBV12-3/TRBV12-4 -
CSANVGGLGGPNSPLHF TGCAGTGCTAACGTAGGGGGGCTGGGGGGGCCGAATTCACCCCTCCACTTT - TRBJ1-6 TRBV20-1 many
CASSRSSGSITGELFF TGTGCCAGCAGTCGTTCTAGCGGGAGTATCACCGGGGAGCTGTTTTTT TRBD2 TRBJ2-2 TRBV6-1 -
CSVDRGPRELFF TGCAGCGTTGATAGGGGGCCTCGGGAGCTGTTTTTT TRBD1 TRBJ2-2 TRBV29-1 few
CASSILFGLAYEQYF TGTGCCAGTAGTATTTTGTTTGGACTAGCCTACGAGCAGTACTTC TRBD2 TRBJ2-7 TRBV19 -
CASSPLGLAGGDEQFF TGTGCCAGCTCACCCCTAGGACTAGCGGGAGGCGATGAGCAGTTCTTC TRBD2 TRBJ2-1 TRBV18 -
CATSDGGQGYEQYF TGTGCCACCAGTGATGGGGGACAGGGCTACGAGCAGTACTTC TRBD1 TRBJ2-7 TRBV24-1 -
CATSRERAGSDTQYF TGTGCCACCAGCAGAGAGAGGGCAGGCTCAGATACGCAGTATTTT - TRBJ2-3 TRBV15 -
CASSSHSVVESYEQYF TGTGCCAGCAGTTCCCACAGTGTCGTGGAGTCCTACGAGCAGTACTTC - TRBJ2-7 TRBV27 few
CASSLRRSSGTVRYEQYF TGTGCCAGCAGTTTAAGGAGGTCTAGCGGGACAGTCCGGTACGAGCAGTACTTC TRBD2 TRBJ2-7 TRBV12-3/TRBV12-4 -
CASSEGLDTDTQYF TGTGCCAGCAGTGAAGGGCTAGACACAGATACGCAGTATTTT - TRBJ2-3 TRBV25-1 -
CASSQVTGAYEQYF TGCGCCAGCAGCCAAGTTACAGGGGCCTACGAGCAGTACTTC TRBD1 TRBJ2-7 TRBV4-1 -
CASSLARAAGGEKLFF TGTGCCAGCAGCTTAGCCAGGGCTGCCGGGGGGGAAAAACTGTTTTTT - TRBJ1-4 TRBV11-2 many
CASSLWGPGVNTEAFF TGCGCCAGCAGCTTGTGGGGACCGGGGGTGAACACTGAAGCTTTCTTT - TRBJ1-1 TRBV5-1 few
CASSLAGSSYEQYF TGTGCCAGCAGTTTGGCGGGGAGCTCCTACGAGCAGTACTTC - TRBJ2-7 TRBV7-2 many
CASSRSGGSYNEQFF TGTGCCAGCAGTCGAAGCGGGGGCTCCTACAATGAGCAGTTCTTC TRBD2 TRBJ2-1 TRBV12-3/TRBV12-4 -
CASSSTSGGIYEQYF TGTGCCAGCAGCTCTACTAGCGGGGGGATTTACGAGCAGTACTTC TRBD2 TRBJ2-7 TRBV7-2 -
CASSQGNGYTF TGTGCCAGTTCACAGGGAAATGGCTACACCTTC - TRBJ1-2 TRBV27 few
CASSLQTGLLGTDTQYF TGCGCCAGCAGCTTACAAACAGGCCTACTGGGCACAGATACGCAGTATTTT - TRBJ2-3 TRBV5-1 few
CSDQGPYTDTQYF TGCAGCGATCAGGGGCCCTACACAGATACGCAGTATTTT - TRBJ2-3 TRBV29-1 many
CATSEAGTRNTGELFF TGTGCCACCAGTGAAGCCGGGACTAGGAACACCGGGGAGCTGTTTTTT TRBD2 TRBJ2-2 TRBV24-1 -
CASSGGRNNVLTF TGTGCCAGCAGTGGAGGACGGAACAACGTCCTGACTTTC - TRBJ2-6 TRBV27 many
CASSPRYSNQPQHF TGTGCCAGTAGCCCCCGGTATAGCAATCAGCCCCAGCATTTT - TRBJ1-5 TRBV19 many
CASSFGGYTF TGTGCCAGCAGTTTTGGGGGCTACACCTTC - TRBJ1-2 TRBV6-6 -
CASSSGQGLPF TGTGCCAGCAGTTCCGGACAGGGTTTGCCTTTT TRBD1 TRBJ1-4 TRBV6-5 many
CATSRVRGSSYEQYF TGTGCCACCAGCAGAGTAAGAGGTAGCTCCTACGAGCAGTACTTC - TRBJ2-7 TRBV15 -
CASSSSLGGRETQYF TGTGCCAGCAGTTCCTCTCTCGGGGGACGAGAGACCCAGTACTTC - TRBJ2-5 TRBV12-3/TRBV12-4 many
CASSTYKTSGRGTQYF TGTGCCAGTAGTACCTACAAGACTAGCGGGAGAGGGACCCAGTACTTC TRBD2 TRBJ2-5 TRBV19 few
CASSSHGGAGNTIYF TGTGCCAGCAGTTCCCATGGAGGGGCTGGAAACACCATATATTTT - TRBJ1-3 TRBV6-5 -
CASSYRDSQETQYF TGTGCCAGCAGCTACCGGGACAGCCAAGAGACCCAGTACTTC TRBD1 TRBJ2-5 TRBV13 many
CASSPLPGQGAYEQYF TGCGCCAGCAGCCCTTTACCGGGACAGGGGGCGTACGAGCAGTACTTC TRBD1 TRBJ2-7 TRBV5-1 -
CASSPGQEETQYF TGTGCCAGCTCACCGGGACAGGAAGAGACCCAGTACTTC TRBD1 TRBJ2-5 TRBV18 many
CASSGPQGSYGYTF TGTGCCAGCAGCGGGCCGCAGGGGAGCTATGGCTACACCTTC - TRBJ1-2 TRBV13 few
CASSQGPLRVARAYF TGTGCCAGCAGCCAAGGTCCCCTGAGGGTAGCGCGCGCGTACTTC - TRBJ2-7 TRBV4-2 -